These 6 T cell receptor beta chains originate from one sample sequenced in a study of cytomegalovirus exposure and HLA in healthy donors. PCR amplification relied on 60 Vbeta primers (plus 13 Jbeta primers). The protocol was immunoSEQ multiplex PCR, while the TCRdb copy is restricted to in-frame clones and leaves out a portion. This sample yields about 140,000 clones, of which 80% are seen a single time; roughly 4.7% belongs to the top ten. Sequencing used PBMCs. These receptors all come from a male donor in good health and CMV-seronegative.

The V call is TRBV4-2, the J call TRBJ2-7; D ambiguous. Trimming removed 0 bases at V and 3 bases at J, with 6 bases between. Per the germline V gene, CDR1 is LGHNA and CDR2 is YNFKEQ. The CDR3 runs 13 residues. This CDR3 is CASSQDYHYEQYF. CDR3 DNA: TGTGCCAGCAGCCAAGACTACCACTACGAGCAGTACTTC.

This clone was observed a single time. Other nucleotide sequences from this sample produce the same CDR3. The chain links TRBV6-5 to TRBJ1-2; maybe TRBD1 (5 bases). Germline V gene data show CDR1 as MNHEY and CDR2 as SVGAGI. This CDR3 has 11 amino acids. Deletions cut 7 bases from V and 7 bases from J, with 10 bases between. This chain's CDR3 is CASTAGFGYTF. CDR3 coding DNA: TGTGCCAGCACCGCAGGGTTTGGCTACACCTTC.

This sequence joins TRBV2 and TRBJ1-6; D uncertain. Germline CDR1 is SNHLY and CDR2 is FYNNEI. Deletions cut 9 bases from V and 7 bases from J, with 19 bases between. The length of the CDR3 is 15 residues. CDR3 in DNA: TGTGCCAGAAGTACGGGGTCTAGGGAAAATTCACCCCTCCACTTT. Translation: CARSTGSRENSPLHF.

The CDR3 coding sequence is TGTGCCAGCAGCAATGGTTGGGTGGAGGCAGGGGGCTGGTATGGCTACACCTTC. This encodes CASSNGWVEAGGWYGYTF. J is TRBJ1-2 and V is TRBV21-1; the table's D call, TRBD1, has no DNA check behind it. TRBV21-1 is reported as a pseudogene. The length of the CDR3 is 18 residues.

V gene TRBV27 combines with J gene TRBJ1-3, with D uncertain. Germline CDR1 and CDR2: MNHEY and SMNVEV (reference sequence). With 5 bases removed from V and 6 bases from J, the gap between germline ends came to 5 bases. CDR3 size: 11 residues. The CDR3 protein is CASSQENTIYF. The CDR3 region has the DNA TGTGCCAGCAGTCAGGAAAACACCATATATTTT.

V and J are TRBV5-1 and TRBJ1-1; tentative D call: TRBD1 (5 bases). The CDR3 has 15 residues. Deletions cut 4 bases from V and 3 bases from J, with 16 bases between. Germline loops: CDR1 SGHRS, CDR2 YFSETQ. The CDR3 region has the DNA TGCGCCAGCAGCGGGACCGCGGGATCGGACACTGAAGCTTTCTTT. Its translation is CASSGTAGSDTEAFF.